This T cell receptor beta chain was documented in a study of blood T cells in healthy people across ages. In the study overall: Template-switching capture recovered about one barcoded beta molecule per two T cells. Study findings and constraints: When one million T cells were used, diversity estimates were thought to be underestimates.

It was with a sample-barcoded 5' primer and a J-beta primer mix that a second PCR of roughly 6 to 11 cycles was run. TCRdb redid the calling of the 5' RACE reads with MiXCR, one entry per CDR3 protein. In the table there are around 990,000 distinct CDR3 sequences, 30% to 40% of which are singletons. For every donor, a draw yielded around 10 milliliters of peripheral blood. As regards this clonotype: Its antigen remains unidentified. The germline gene is not matched at one end of the junction; a read error may be the cause.

CDR1 and CDR2 from the germline V gene are ENHRY and SYGVKD. CDR3 length equals 17 residues. This sequence originates from a man aged 18 to 30 in good health. Material for sequencing was blood. The rearrangement links TRBV10-3 to TRBJ2-3, with 7 bases lining up with TRBD1. CDR3 nucleotides: TGTGCCATCAGCCTGACAGGGCCGACCTCTAGCACAGATACGCGGTATTTT. Amino acid sequence: CAISLTGPTSSTDTRYF.